The 22 T cell receptor beta chains below all came from one sample that was sequenced in a study of blood T cell repertoires in COVID-19. Assay used: immunoSEQ multiplex PCR; TCRdb lists only in-frame clones, some missing. The table records 120,000 to 150,000 clones, approximately 86% of them present only once. Sequencing was carried out using peripheral blood. The receptors originated from a human donor in a cohort sampled during active COVID-19.

This rearrangement joins TRBV30 to TRBJ1-2; 12 bases fit TRBD1. The CDR3 loop spans 15 amino acids. Germline V CDR1 and CDR2: GTSNPN, SVGIG (reference sequence). Losses at the gene ends were 2 bases for V and 4 bases for J; bases not matched to a gene: 5. CDR3 DNA sequence: TGTGCCTGGAGTCGCTGGGGACAGGGGGCCTATGGCTACACCTTC. It codes for CAWSRWGQGAYGYTF.

The chain combines TRBV11-2 with TRBJ2-4, with 10 bases identical to TRBD2. Germline assignment: CDR1 SGHAT and CDR2 FQNNGV. The CDR3 consists of 15 residues. With 5 bases clipped from V and 4 bases from J, the junction kept 5 bases outside the gene matches. CDR3 nucleotides: TGTGCCAGCAGCGCCCAACTAGCGGGGAAAAACATTCAGTACTTC. Amino acid sequence: CASSAQLAGKNIQYF.

The chain combines TRBV10-3 with TRBJ1-5; TRBD1 might be the D (6 bases). Germline V CDR1 and CDR2: ENHRY, SYGVKD. With 10 bases removed from V and 7 bases from J, the gap between germline ends came to 14 bases. This CDR3 spans 12 amino acids. In DNA, the CDR3 is TGTGCCACTTCAGGGGCGGGCCAGCCCCAGCATTTT. This encodes CATSGAGQPQHF.

V is TRBV5-1 and J is TRBJ2-7; the match to TRBD1 covers 9 bases. The CDR3 extends over 16 amino acids. V trimming: 0 bases; J trimming: 7 bases; junction bases outside the gene matches: 11. The V gene's germline CDR1 is SGHRS and CDR2 YFSETQ. The CDR3 nucleotides are TGCGCCAGCAGCTTGGCCGTAAGGACAGGGGTGGGAGAGCAGTACTTC. This translates into CASSLAVRTGVGEQYF.

DNA of the CDR3: TGTGCCAGCAGTTACCGAGAGACTTCCGTTGGGAACACTGAAGCTTTCTTT. Translation gives CASSYRETSVGNTEAFF. This chain uses TRBV6-2 or TRBV6-3 with TRBJ1-1; D not certain. Germline-derived CDR1 and CDR2 are MNHEY and SVGEGT. This CDR3 has 17 amino acids. V was cut by 2 bases and J by 1 base, with 17 bases left in between.

This clone was counted once. The chain is built from TRBV4-1 and TRBJ2-1; 9 bases align to TRBD2. The length of the CDR3 is 20 residues. Unmatched junction bases numbered 18, after V lost 6 bases and J lost 0 bases. CDR1 and CDR2 (germline): MGHRA, YSYEKL. CDR3 sequence (DNA): TGCGCCAGCAGAACAAGGGGTGTCTCTAGCGGGGCAAGCTCCTACAATGAGCAGTTCTTC. It is translated as CASRTRGVSSGASSYNEQFF.

In its sample, this clone was seen a few times. This chain joins TRBV7-3 and TRBJ2-2; 10 bases map to TRBD2. Germline assignment: CDR1 SGHTA and CDR2 FQGTGA. With V trimmed by 5 bases and J by 4 bases, 4 bases remained unmatched. The CDR3 contains 15 residues. The CDR3 DNA reads as TGTGCCAGCAGCGGGGAGCGGGGGGGCACCGGGGAGCTGTTTTTT. Encoded protein: CASSGERGGTGELFF.

J is TRBJ2-5 and V is TRBV2; D possibly corresponds to TRBD1 (5 bases). The CDR3 has 11 residues. Germline CDR1 reads SNHLY; CDR2 reads FYNNEI. Trimming left V 7 bases short and J 4 bases short, with 7 bases between. The chain's CDR3 is CASTRVETQYF. CDR3 nucleotides: TGTGCCAGCACCAGGGTAGAGACCCAGTACTTC.

The count of this clone is one. V is TRBV5-5 and J is TRBJ2-5; 9 bases agree with TRBD1. Germline V gene data show CDR1 as SGHKS and CDR2 as YYEKEE (reference sequence). V dropped 3 bases and J dropped 2; count of bases not matched to a gene: 5. The CDR3 is made up of 15 amino acids. CDR3 bases: TGTGCCAGCAGCTGGACAGGGGTCCCGCAAGAGACCCAGTACTTC. Translation gives CASSWTGVPQETQYF.

This clone was counted a single time. The chain recombines TRBV7-2 with TRBJ2-3; TRBD2 matches 16 bases. V lost 5 bases, J lost 9 bases, and 11 bases stayed unmatched. The length of the CDR3 is 17 residues. Germline CDR1 SGHTA, CDR2 FQGNSA. As DNA, the CDR3 is TGTGCCAGCAGCCCCCCCGGGACTAGCGGGGGGGCCAGGACGCAGTATTTT. As protein: CASSPPGTSGGARTQYF.

V usage is TRBV7-9 and J usage is TRBJ2-2; 15 positions match TRBD2. This CDR3 is built from 16 residues. The ends lost 8 bases at V and 5 bases at J; junction bases unmatched: 6. The V gene's germline CDR1 is SEHNR and CDR2 FQNEAQ (reference sequence). The CDR3 nucleotides are TGTGCCAGCCTGACCGGGACTAGCGGGAGGACCGGGGAGCTGTTTTTT. This codes for CASLTGTSGRTGELFF.

This clone was counted only a few times. This chain links TRBV11-2 with TRBJ2-1; TRBD2 matches 11 bases. Looked up from germline, CDR1 is SGHAT and CDR2 is FQNNGV. V was clipped by 8 bases and J by 6 bases; unmatched bases: 3. This CDR3 is built from 13 residues. This CDR3 reads CASETSGANEQFF. The CDR3 DNA sequence: TGTGCCAGCGAGACTAGCGGGGCCAATGAGCAGTTCTTC.

Only a few counts were recorded for this clone. The chain uses TRBV19 and TRBJ1-2; D gene ambiguous. Trimming stripped 3 bases from V and 8 bases from J, with 13 bases between. The CDR3 contains 13 residues. Germline CDR1 and CDR2: LNHDA and SQIVND (reference sequence). CDR3 coding DNA: TGTGCCAGTAGTATCACGCCACCTCAGGGCTACACCTTC. Residues: CASSITPPQGYTF.

V is TRBV27 and J is TRBJ2-7; 11 positions agree with TRBD2. CDR1 and CDR2 (germline): MNHEY, SMNVEV (reference sequence). J gave up 0 bases and V 8 bases, and 3 bases lay outside the gene matches. This CDR3 is built from 14 residues. The CDR3 coding sequence is TGTGCCAGCGCGACTAGCGGGGTCTCCTACGAGCAGTACTTC. It encodes CASATSGVSYEQYF.

This rearrangement joins TRBV10-3 to TRBJ2-1; TRBD2 is a possible D gene (6 bases). CDR1 and CDR2 from the germline V gene are ENHRY and SYGVKD. Deletions cut 9 bases from V and 2 bases from J, with 17 bases between. This CDR3 spans 15 amino acids. The CDR3 bases are TGTGCCATAGGAGGGGCAATGGCCACCTACAATGAGCAGTTCTTC. Amino acids: CAIGGAMATYNEQFF.

The V call is TRBV11-2, the J call TRBJ2-4; 7 positions match TRBD1. The V gene's germline CDR1 is SGHAT and CDR2 FQNNGV. The J segment lost 3 bases and the V segment lost 4 bases, leaving 6 bases of the junction unmatched. There are 15 residues in the CDR3. The CDR3 DNA follows: TGTGCCAGCAGCTACAGGGGTGGTGGCAAAAACATTCAGTACTTC. Protein: CASSYRGGGKNIQYF.

The V call is TRBV28, the J call TRBJ2-7; 15 bases line up with TRBD2. J was trimmed by 6 bases and V by 4 bases; bases with no gene match: 4. The CDR3 is 15 amino acids. The V gene's germline CDR1 is MDHEN and CDR2 SYDVKM. This CDR3 reads CASSSRTSGGAEQYF. CDR3 nucleotides: TGTGCCAGCAGTTCCAGGACTAGCGGGGGGGCCGAGCAGTACTTC.

The chain recombines TRBV6-5 with TRBJ2-6; no clear D. V was cut by 3 bases and J by 0 bases, with 9 bases left in between. CDR3 length: 16 residues. Germline V gene lookup returns CDR1 MNHEY and CDR2 SVGAGI. The CDR3 sequence is CASSYSPGSGANVLTF. The CDR3 DNA follows: TGTGCCAGCAGTTATTCCCCGGGCTCTGGGGCCAACGTCCTGACTTTC.

This sequence joins TRBV5-6 and TRBJ2-7, with 8 nucleotides matching TRBD1. CDR1 SGHDT and CDR2 YYEEEE come from the germline V gene. Trimming removed 7 bases from V and 1 base from J; junction bases left unmatched: 4. CDR3 length equals 13 residues. The CDR3 sequence: CASGRTGSYEQYF. CDR3 nucleotide sequence: TGTGCCAGCGGAAGGACAGGGTCCTACGAGCAGTACTTC.

The chain is built from TRBV5-1 and TRBJ2-3, with D possibly being TRBD2 (6 bases). The CDR3 has 14 residues. Per germline, CDR1 SGHRS and CDR2 YFSETQ. Trimming stripped 3 bases from V and 6 bases from J, with 14 bases between. Written as DNA, the CDR3 is TGCGCCAGCAGCTCTTCTAGCGAGGGGGATACGCAGTATTTT. Translating gives CASSSSSEGDTQYF.

The J gene is TRBJ2-7, the V gene TRBV5-1, with TRBD2 matching over 11 bases. V lost 0 bases, J lost 6 bases, and 11 bases stayed unmatched. CDR1 is SGHRS and CDR2 is YFSETQ in the germline V gene. The CDR3 has 17 amino acids. CDR3 sequence reads: CASSLAPTSGIHREQYF. CDR3 in DNA: TGCGCCAGCAGCTTGGCCCCGACTAGCGGGATTCACCGCGAGCAGTACTTC.

This clone was counted once. The V call is TRBV24-1, the J call TRBJ2-3; no firm D call. Deletions cut 1 base from V and 5 bases from J, with 6 bases between. CDR3 length equals 13 residues. Germline-derived CDR1 and CDR2 are KGHDR and SFDVKD. The CDR3: CATSDFGLDTQYF. The CDR3, as DNA: TGTGCCACCAGTGATTTCGGTTTAGATACGCAGTATTTT.